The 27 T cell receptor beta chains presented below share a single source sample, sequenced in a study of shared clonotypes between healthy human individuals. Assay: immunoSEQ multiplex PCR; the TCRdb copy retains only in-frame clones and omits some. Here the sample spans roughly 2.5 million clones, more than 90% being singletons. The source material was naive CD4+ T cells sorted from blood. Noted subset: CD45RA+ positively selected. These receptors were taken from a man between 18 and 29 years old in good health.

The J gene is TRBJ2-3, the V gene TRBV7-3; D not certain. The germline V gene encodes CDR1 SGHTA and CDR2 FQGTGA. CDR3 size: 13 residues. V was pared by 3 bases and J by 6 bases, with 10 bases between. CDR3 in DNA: TGTGCCAGCAGCTTCGGCATGGGGGATACGCAGTATTTT. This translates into CASSFGMGDTQYF.

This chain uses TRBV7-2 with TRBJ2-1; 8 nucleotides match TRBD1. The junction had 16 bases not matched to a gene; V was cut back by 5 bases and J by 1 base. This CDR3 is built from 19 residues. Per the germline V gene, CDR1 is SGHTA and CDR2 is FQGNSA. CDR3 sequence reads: CASSPRTGTLVTSYNEQFF. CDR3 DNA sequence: TGTGCCAGCAGCCCCCGGACAGGGACTCTAGTAACATCCTACAATGAGCAGTTCTTC.

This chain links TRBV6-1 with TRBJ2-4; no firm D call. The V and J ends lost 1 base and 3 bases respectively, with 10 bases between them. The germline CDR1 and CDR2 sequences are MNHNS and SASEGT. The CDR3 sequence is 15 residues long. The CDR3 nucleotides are TGTGCCAGCAGTGAAGAAAGCGATTTCAAAAACATTCAGTACTTC. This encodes CASSEESDFKNIQYF.

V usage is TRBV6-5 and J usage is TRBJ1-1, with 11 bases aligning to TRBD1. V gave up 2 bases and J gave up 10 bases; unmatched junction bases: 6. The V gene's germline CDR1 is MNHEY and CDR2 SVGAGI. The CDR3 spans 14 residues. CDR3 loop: CASSYNTGTGGAFF. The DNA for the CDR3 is TGTGCCAGCAGTTACAATACCGGGACAGGGGGAGCTTTCTTT.

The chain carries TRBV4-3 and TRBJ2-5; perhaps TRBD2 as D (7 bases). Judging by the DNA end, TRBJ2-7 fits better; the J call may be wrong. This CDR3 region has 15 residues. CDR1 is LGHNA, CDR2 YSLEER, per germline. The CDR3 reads CASSQDRGGSYEQYF. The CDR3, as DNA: TGCGCCAGCAGCCAAGACAGGGGAGGGTCCTACGAGCAGTACTTC.

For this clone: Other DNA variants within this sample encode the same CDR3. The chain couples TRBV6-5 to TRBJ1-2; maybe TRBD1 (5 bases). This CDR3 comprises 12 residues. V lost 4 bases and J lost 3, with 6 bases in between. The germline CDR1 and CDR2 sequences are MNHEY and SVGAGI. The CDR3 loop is CASSSRDYGYTF. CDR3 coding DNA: TGTGCCAGCAGTTCCAGGGACTATGGCTACACCTTC.

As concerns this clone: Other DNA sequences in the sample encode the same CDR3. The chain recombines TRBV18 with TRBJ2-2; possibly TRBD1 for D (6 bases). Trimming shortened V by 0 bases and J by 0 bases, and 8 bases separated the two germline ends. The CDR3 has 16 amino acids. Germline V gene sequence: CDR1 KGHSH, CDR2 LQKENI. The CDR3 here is CASSPPNRANTGELFF. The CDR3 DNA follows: TGTGCCAGCTCACCACCGAACAGGGCGAACACCGGGGAGCTGTTTTTT.

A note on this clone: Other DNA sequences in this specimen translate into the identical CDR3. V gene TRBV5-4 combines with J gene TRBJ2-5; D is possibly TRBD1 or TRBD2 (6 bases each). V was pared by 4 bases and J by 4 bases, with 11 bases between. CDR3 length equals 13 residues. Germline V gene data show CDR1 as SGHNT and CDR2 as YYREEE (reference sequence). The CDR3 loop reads CASSPRGVETQYF. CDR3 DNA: TGTGCCAGCAGCCCGAGGGGGGTAGAGACCCAGTACTTC.

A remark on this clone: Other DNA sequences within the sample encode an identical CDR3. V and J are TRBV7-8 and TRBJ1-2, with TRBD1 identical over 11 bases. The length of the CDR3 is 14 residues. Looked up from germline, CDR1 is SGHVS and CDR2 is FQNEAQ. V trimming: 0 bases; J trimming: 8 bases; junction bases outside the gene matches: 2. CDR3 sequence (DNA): TGTGCCAGCAGCTTAGCGGGACAGGGGGGCGGCTACACCTTC. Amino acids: CASSLAGQGGGYTF.

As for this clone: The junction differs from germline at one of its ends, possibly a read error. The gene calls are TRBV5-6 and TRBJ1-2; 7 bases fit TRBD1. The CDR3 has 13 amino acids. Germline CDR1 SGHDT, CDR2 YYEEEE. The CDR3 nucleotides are TGTACCAGCAGCCCCCTGACAGGGAATGGCTACACCTTC. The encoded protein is CTSSPLTGNGYTF.

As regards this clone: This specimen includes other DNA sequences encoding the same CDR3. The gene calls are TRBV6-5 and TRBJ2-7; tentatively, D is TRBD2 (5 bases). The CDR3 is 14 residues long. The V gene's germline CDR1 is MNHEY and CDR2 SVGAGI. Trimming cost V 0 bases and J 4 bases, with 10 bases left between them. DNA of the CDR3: TGTGCCAGCAGTTACTCAGGCGGGCTTTACGAGCAGTACTTC. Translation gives CASSYSGGLYEQYF.

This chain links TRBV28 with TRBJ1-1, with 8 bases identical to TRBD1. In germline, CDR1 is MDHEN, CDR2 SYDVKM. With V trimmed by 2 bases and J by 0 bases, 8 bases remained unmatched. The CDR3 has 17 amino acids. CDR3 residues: CASSLPGGAAMNTEAFF. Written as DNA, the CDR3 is TGTGCCAGCAGTTTACCAGGGGGCGCGGCAATGAACACTGAAGCTTTCTTT. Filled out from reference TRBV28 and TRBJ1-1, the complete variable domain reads DVKVTQSSRYLVKRTGEKVFLECVQDMDHENMFWYRQDPGLGLRLIYFSYDVKMKEKGDIPEGYSVSREKKERFSLILESASTNQTSMYLCASSLPGGAAMNTEAFFGQGTRLTVV.

CDR3 in DNA: TGCGCCAGCAATCCACAGGGGGATTCACCCCTCCACTTT. This codes for CASNPQGDSPLHF. This sequence joins TRBV5-1 and TRBJ1-6, with 8 bases aligning to TRBD1. Per germline, CDR1 SGHRS and CDR2 YFSETQ. CDR3 length: 13 residues. V shed 6 bases and J 8 bases; nucleotides not matched to a gene: 4.

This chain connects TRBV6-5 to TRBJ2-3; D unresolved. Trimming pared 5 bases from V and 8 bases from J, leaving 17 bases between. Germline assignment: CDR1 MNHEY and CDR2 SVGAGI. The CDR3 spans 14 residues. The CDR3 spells CASSGDKYYGTQYF. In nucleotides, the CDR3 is TGTGCCAGCAGTGGCGACAAGTACTATGGTACGCAGTATTTT.

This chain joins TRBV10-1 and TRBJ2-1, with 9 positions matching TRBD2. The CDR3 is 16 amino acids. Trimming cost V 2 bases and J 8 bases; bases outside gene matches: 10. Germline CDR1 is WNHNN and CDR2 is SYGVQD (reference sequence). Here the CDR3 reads CASSENPSGGWDEQFF. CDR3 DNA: TGCGCCAGCAGTGAGAATCCCAGCGGGGGGTGGGATGAGCAGTTCTTC.

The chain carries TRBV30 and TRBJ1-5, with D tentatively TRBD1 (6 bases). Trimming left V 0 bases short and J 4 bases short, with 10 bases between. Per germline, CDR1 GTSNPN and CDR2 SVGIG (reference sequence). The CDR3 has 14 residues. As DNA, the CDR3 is TGTGCCTGGAGTGTAGGGACATTGAATCAGCCCCAGCATTTT. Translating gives CAWSVGTLNQPQHF.

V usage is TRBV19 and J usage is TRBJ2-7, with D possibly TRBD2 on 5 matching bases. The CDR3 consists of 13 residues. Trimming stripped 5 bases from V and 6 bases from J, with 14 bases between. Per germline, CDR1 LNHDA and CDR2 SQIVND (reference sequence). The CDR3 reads CASSPLGIPEQYF. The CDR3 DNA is TGTGCCAGTAGTCCACTAGGCATCCCCGAGCAGTACTTC. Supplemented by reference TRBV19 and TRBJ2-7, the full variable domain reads DGGITQSPKYLFRKEGQNVTLSCEQNLNHDAMYWYRQDPGQGLRLIYYSQIVNDFQKGDIAEGYSVSREKKESFPLTVTSAQKNPTAFYLCASSPLGIPEQYFGPGTRLTVT.

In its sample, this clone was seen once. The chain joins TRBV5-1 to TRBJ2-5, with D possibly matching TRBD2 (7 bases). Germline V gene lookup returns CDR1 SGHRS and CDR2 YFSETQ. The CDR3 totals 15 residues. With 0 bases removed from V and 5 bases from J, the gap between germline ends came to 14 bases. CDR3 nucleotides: TGCGCCAGCAGCTTGGGAGGGGGGGCCTCGGAGACCCAGTACTTC. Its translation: CASSLGGGASETQYF.

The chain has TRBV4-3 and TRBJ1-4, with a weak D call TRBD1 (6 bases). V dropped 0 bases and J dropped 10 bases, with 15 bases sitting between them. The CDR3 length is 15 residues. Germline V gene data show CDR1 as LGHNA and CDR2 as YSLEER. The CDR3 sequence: CASSQDGGQGRKLFF. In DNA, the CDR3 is TGCGCCAGCAGCCAAGATGGGGGGCAGGGAAGAAAACTGTTTTTT.

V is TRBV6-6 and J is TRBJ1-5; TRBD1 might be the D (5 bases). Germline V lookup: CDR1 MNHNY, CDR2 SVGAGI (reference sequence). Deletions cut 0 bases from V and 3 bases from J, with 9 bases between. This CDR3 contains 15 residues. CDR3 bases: TGTGCCAGCAGTTACTCTCCAGGGACCAATCAGCCCCAGCATTTT. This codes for CASSYSPGTNQPQHF.

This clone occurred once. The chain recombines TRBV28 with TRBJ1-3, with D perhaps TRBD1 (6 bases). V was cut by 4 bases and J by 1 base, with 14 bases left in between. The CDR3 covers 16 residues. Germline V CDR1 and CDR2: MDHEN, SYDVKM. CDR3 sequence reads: CASSSTGQQSGNTIYF. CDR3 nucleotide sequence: TGTGCCAGCAGTTCGACAGGCCAACAATCTGGAAACACCATATATTTT.

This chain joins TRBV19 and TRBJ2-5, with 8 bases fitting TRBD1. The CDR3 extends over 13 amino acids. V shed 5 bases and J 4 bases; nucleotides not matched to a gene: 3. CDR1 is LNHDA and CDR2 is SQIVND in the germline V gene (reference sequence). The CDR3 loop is CASSEQGGETQYF. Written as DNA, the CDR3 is TGTGCCAGTAGTGAACAGGGGGGAGAGACCCAGTACTTC.

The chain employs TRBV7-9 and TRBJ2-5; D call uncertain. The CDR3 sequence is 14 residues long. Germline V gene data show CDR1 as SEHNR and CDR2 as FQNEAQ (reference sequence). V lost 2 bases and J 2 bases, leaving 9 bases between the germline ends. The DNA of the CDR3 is TGTGCCAGCAGCTTATTAGAGAAACAAGAGACCCAGTACTTC. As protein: CASSLLEKQETQYF.

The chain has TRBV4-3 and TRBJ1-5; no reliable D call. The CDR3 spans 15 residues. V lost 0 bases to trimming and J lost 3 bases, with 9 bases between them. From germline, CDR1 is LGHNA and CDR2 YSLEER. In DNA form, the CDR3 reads TGCGCCAGCAGCCAAGAAGCGAGCTACAATCAGCCCCAGCATTTT. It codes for CASSQEASYNQPQHF.

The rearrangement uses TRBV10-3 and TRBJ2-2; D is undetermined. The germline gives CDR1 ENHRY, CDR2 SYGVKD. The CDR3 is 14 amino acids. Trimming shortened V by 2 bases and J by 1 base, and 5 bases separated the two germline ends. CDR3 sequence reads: CAISEVENTGELFF. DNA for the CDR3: TGTGCCATCAGTGAGGTAGAGAACACCGGGGAGCTGTTTTTT.

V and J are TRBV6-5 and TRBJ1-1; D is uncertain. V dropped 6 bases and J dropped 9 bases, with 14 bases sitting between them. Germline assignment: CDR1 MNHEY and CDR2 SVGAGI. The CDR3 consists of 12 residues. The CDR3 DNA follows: TGTGCCAGCAGCCGGGGTTCCGGTAAAGCTTTCTTT. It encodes CASSRGSGKAFF.

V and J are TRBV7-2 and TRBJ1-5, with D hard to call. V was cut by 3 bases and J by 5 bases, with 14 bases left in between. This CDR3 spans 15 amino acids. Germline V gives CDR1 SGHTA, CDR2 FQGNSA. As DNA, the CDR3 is TGTGCCAGCAGCTTGGGGTTGCAGAAATATCAGCCCCAGCATTTT. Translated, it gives CASSLGLQKYQPQHF. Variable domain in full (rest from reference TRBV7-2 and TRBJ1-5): GAGVSQSPSNKVTEKGKDVELRCDPISGHTALYWYRQSLGQGLEFLIYFQGNSAPDKSGLPSDRFSAERTGGSVSTLTIQRTQQEDSAVYLCASSLGLQKYQPQHFGDGTRLSIL.